This is a list of T cell receptor beta chains from one sample in a study of Ad26.COV2.S vaccination and SARS-CoV-2 variants. Assay: immunoSEQ multiplex PCR; the TCRdb copy retains only in-frame clones and omits some. Seen here are approximately 410,000 clones, roughly 90% observed once, and the top ten hold 1.5% to 2%. The starting material was peripheral blood, obtained in a trial of Ad26.COV2.S vaccine versus placebo. These receptors originate from a person between 18 and 65 years old who received the Ad26.COV2.S COVID-19 vaccine or a placebo. CDR3s include the opening cysteine and the closing phenylalanine or tryptophan. The D gene is left open where the match is weak. Only part of the rows carry a size: once, few, many, or a class if the clone is expanded.

15	.	TRBD1	TRBV10-2	TRBJ1-2	CASRGQGGPNYGYTF	TGCGCCAGCAGAGGACAGGGGGGTCCTAACTATGGCTACACCTTC
14	few	.	TRBV21-1	TRBJ1-2	CARGRTGEDYGYTF	TGTGCCAGGGGCCGGACAGGGGAGGACTATGGCTACACCTTC
14	.	TRBD2	TRBV9	TRBJ2-7	CASSVLAGGYEQYF	TGTGCCAGCAGCGTTTTAGCGGGGGGTTACGAGCAGTACTTC
15	.	TRBD2	TRBV25-1	TRBJ2-1	CASSLAGGRVNEQFF	TGTGCCAGCAGTCTAGCGGGGGGGCGGGTGAATGAGCAGTTCTTC
15	.	.	TRBV6-2/TRBV6-3	TRBJ1-5	CASNPNGPPNQPQHF	TGTGCCAGCAACCCTAATGGCCCTCCGAATCAGCCCCAGCATTTT
17	.	TRBD2	TRBV11-2	TRBJ2-1	CASSFGSGGVSYNEQFF	TGTGCCAGCAGCTTTGGTAGCGGGGGAGTTTCCTACAATGAGCAGTTCTTC
15	.	.	TRBV5-6	TRBJ1-1	CASSLIAGANPSAFF	TGTGCCAGCAGCTTGATTGCGGGCGCCAATCCTTCAGCTTTCTTT
12	once	.	TRBV7-9	TRBJ2-7	CASSLGVNEQYF	TGTGCCAGCAGCTTAGGAGTCAACGAGCAGTACTTC
12	.	.	TRBV12-3/TRBV12-4	TRBJ1-4	CASGGSEEKLFF	TGTGCCAGCGGCGGGTCGGAGGAAAAACTGTTTTTT
16	once	.	TRBV7-2	TRBJ1-1	CASSEDYREVYTEAFF	TGTGCCAGCAGCGAAGACTACAGGGAAGTTTACACTGAAGCTTTCTTT
13	once	.	TRBV12-3/TRBV12-4	TRBJ2-5	CASSERIQETQYF	TGTGCCAGCAGCGAAAGAATCCAAGAGACCCAGTACTTC
15	.	TRBD2	TRBV11-2	TRBJ2-3	CASSYGRGGADTQYF	TGTGCCAGCAGCTATGGGCGGGGAGGGGCAGATACGCAGTATTTT
14	.	.	TRBV7-2	TRBJ2-3	CASSPRAVTDTQYF	TGTGCCAGCAGCCCCCGCGCCGTCACAGATACGCAGTATTTT
14	.	TRBD1	TRBV7-2	TRBJ1-2	CASSQYRTGDGYTF	TGTGCCAGCAGCCAATACCGGACAGGGGATGGCTACACCTTC
17	.	TRBD1	TRBV19	TRBJ2-1	CASSARGGIIVLNEQFF	TGTGCCAGTAGTGCTCGAGGGGGCATAATTGTCCTCAATGAGCAGTTCTTC